This TCR beta chain was sequenced in a study of T cell responses to AZD1222 COVID-19 vaccine. Background on the study: Pooled in the analysis were second doses at about 4 or about 12 weeks.

This CDR3 region has 15 residues. Germline lookup yields CDR1 MNHEY and CDR2 SVGAGI. With 2 bases clipped from V and 1 base from J, the junction kept 2 bases outside the gene matches. Notes on this clone: The antigen is undetermined.

Notes on the study in general: Researchers report vaccine-associated CD4 TCRs spanning spike, with dominance at 160-218 and 743-854. Sampling captured repertoires only after the peak T cell response. Most donors were white British and more were female, and clonal diversity was possibly underestimated.

Clones were sequenced by immunoSEQ multiplex PCR, and TCRdb holds only the in-frame ones, with some missing. Here the sample spans about 82,000 clones, about nine tenths being singletons. The sequenced sample was peripheral blood, obtained on day 0 of AZD1222 vaccination. This receptor was identified in an adult in good health. The chain couples TRBV6-5 to TRBJ1-2, with TRBD1 identical over 9 bases. CDR3 amino acids: CASSYGGQGNYGYTF. CDR3 coding DNA: TGTGCCAGCAGTTACGGGGGACAGGGTAACTATGGCTACACCTTC.